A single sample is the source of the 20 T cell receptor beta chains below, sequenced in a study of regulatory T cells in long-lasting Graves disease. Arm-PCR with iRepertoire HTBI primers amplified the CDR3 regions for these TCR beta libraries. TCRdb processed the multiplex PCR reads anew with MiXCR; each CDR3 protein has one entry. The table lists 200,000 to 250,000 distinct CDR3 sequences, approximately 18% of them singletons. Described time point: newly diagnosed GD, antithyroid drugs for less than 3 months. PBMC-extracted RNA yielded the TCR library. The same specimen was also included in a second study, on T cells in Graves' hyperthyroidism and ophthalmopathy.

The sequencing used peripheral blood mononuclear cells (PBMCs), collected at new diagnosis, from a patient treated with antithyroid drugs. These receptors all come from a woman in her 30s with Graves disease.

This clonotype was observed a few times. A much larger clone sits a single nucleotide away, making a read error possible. The CDR3 coding sequence is TGTGCCAGCAGTTTATTAGGGGGCTGGGGGACGGGTAGTAACACTGGAGCTTTCTTT. Translated, it gives CASSLLGGWGTGSNTGAFF. V gene TRBV27 combines with J gene TRBJ1-1; 7 bases are a match to TRBD1. Per the germline V gene, CDR1 is MNHEY and CDR2 is SMNVEV (reference sequence). The CDR3 contains 19 residues.

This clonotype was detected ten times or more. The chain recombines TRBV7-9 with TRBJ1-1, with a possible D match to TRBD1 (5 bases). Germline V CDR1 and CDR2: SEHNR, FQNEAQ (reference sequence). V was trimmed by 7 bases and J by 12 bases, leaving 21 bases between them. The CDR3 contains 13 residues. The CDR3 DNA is TGTGCCAGCACCCTCTTTGGGACGGACGAACCTTTCTTT. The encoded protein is CASTLFGTDEPFF.

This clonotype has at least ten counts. In DNA, the CDR3 is TGTGCCAGCAGTGTACAGGGCGGTTACCAAGAGACCCAGTACTTC. The encoded protein is CASSVQGGYQETQYF. V and J are TRBV6-2 or TRBV6-3 and TRBJ2-5, with TRBD1 as a possible D gene (6 bases). Germline V lookup: CDR1 MNHEY, CDR2 SVGEGT. With 5 bases removed from V and 0 bases from J, the gap between germline ends came to 13 bases. The CDR3 loop spans 15 amino acids.

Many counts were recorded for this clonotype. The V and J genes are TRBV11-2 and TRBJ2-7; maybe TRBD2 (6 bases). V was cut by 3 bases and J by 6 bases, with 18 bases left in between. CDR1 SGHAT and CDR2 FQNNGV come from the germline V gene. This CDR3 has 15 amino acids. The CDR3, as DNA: TGTGCCAGCAGCTTCTCTTCGGAGGGAGGCGGCGAGCAGTACTTC. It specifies CASSFSSEGGGEQYF.

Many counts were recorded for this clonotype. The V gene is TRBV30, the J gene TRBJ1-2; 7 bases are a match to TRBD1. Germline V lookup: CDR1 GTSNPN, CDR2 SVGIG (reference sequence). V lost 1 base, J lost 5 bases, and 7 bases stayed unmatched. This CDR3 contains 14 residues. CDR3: CAWSDPNRGYGYTF. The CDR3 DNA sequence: TGTGCCTGGAGTGACCCGAACAGGGGTTATGGCTACACCTTC.

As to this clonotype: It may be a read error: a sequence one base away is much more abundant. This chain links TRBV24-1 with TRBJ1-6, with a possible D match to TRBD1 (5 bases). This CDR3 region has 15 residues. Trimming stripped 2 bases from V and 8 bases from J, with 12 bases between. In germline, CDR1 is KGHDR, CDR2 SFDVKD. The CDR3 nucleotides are TGTGCCACCAGTGATTGGCAGGGCAATGATTCACCCCTCCACTTT. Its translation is CATSDWQGNDSPLHF.

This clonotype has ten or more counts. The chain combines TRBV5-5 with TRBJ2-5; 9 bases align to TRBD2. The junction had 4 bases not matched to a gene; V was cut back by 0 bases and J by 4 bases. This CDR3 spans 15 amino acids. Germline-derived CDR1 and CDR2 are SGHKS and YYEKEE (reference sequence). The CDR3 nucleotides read TGTGCCAGCAGCTTGGGCGGGGGGGCCGTAGAGACCCAGTACTTC. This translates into CASSLGGGAVETQYF.

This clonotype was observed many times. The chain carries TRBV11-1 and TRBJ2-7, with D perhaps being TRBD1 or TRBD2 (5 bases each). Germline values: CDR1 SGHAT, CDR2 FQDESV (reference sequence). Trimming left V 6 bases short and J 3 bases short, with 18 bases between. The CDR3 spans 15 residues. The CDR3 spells CASRKIRDRVYEQYF. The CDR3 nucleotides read TGTGCCAGCAGGAAGATCCGGGACCGAGTCTACGAGCAGTACTTC.

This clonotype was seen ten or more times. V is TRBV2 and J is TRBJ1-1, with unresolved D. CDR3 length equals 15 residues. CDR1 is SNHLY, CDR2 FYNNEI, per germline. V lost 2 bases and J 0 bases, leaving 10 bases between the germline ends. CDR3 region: CASSEYLGLNTEAFF. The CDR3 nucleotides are TGTGCCAGCAGTGAATATCTGGGCCTGAACACTGAAGCTTTCTTT. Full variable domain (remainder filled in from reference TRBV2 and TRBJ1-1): EPEVTQTPSHQVTQMGQEVILRCVPISNHLYFYWYRQILGQKVEFLVSFYNNEISEKSEIFDDQFSVERPDGSNFTLKIRSTKLEDSAMYFCASSEYLGLNTEAFFGQGTRLTVV.

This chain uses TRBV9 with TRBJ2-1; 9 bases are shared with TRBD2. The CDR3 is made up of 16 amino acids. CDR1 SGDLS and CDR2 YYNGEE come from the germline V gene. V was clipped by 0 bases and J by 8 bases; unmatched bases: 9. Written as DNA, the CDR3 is TGTGCCAGCAGCGTAGACATACTAGCGGGTCCCCATGAGCAGTTCTTC. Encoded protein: CASSVDILAGPHEQFF.

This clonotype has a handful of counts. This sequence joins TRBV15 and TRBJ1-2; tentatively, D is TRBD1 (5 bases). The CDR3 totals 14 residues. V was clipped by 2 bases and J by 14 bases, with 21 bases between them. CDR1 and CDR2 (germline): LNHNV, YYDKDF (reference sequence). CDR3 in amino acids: CATSRSRDLHARTF. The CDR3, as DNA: TGTGCCACCAGCAGATCGCGGGACCTCCACGCCCGGACCTTC.

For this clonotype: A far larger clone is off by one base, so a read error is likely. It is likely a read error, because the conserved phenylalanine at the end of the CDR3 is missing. The CDR3: CASSLAAETQYV. The CDR3 nucleotides read TGTGCCAGCAGCTTAGCGGCGGAGACCCAGTACGTC. V usage is TRBV11-2 and J usage is TRBJ2-1, with D unclear. With the DNA end fitting TRBJ2-5 better, the J assignment may be wrong. This CDR3 is 12 amino acids long. Germline V gene data show CDR1 as SGHAT and CDR2 as FQNNGV.

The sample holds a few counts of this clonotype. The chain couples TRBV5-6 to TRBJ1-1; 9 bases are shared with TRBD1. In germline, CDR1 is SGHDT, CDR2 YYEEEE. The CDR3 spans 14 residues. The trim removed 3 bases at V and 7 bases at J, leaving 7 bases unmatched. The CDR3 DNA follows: TGTGCCAGCAGCTCTAGCGGACAGGGGAATGAAGCTTTCTTT. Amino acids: CASSSSGQGNEAFF.

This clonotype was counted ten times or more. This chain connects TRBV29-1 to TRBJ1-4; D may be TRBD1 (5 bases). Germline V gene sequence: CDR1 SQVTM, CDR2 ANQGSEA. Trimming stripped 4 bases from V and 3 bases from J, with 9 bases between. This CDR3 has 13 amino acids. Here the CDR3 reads CSVADRSNEKLFF. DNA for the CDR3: TGCAGCGTTGCCGACAGATCTAATGAAAAACTGTTTTTT.

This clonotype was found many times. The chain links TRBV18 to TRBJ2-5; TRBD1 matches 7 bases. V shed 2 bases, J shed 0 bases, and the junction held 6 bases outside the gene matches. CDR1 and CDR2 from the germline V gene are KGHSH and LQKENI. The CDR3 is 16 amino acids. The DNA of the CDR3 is TGTGCCAGCTCACCAGAGACAGGGAGCCACCAAGAGACCCAGTACTTC. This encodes CASSPETGSHQETQYF. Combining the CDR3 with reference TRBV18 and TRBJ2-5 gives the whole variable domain NAGVMQNPRHLVRRRGQEARLRCSPMKGHSHVYWYRQLPEEGLKFMVYLQKENIIDESGMPKERFSAEFPKEGPSILRIQQVVRGDSAAYFCASSPETGSHQETQYFGPGTRLLVL.

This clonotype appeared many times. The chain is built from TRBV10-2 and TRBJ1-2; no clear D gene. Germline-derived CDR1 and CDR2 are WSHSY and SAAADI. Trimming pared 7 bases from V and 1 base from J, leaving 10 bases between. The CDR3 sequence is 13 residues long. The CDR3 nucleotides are TGCGCCAGCACCGAGGGTATTAACTATGGCTACACCTTC. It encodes CASTEGINYGYTF.

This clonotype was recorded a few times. The CDR3 reads CASSERNTEAFF. In DNA form, the CDR3 reads TGTGCCAGCAGTGAACGGAACACTGAAGCTTTCTTT. This chain links TRBV2 with TRBJ1-1; D not certain. The germline CDR1 and CDR2 sequences are SNHLY and FYNNEI. This CDR3 is built from 12 residues. V gave up 2 bases and J gave up 1 base, with 2 bases separating them.

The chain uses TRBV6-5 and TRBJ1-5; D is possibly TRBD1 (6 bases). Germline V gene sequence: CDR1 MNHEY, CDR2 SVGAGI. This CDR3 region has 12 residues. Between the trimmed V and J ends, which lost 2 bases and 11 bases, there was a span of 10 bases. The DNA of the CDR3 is TGTGCCAGCAGTTACGAGGCAGGGGCCCAGCATTTT. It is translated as CASSYEAGAQHF.

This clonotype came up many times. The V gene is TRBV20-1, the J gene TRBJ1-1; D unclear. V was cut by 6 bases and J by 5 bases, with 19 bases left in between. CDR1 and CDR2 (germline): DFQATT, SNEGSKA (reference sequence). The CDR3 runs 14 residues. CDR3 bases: TGCAGTGCCCTCCGGGCCGTCAGTGGGACTGAAGCTTTCTTT. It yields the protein CSALRAVSGTEAFF.

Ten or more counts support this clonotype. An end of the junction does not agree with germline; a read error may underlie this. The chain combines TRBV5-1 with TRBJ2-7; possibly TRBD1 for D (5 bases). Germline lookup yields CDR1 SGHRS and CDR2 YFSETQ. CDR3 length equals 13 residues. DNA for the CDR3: TGCGCCAGCAGCAAGGACACCTCCCACGAGCAGTACTTC. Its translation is CASSKDTSHEQYF.